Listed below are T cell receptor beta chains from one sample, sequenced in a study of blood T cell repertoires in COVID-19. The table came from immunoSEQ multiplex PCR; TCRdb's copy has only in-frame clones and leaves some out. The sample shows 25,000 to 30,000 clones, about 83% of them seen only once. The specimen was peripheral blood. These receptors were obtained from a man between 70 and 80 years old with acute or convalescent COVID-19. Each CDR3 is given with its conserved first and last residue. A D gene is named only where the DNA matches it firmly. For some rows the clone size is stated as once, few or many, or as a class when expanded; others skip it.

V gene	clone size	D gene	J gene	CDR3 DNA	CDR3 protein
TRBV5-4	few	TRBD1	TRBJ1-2	TGTGCCAGCAGCTCTGGAGGACAGGGGCATGGCTACACCTTC	CASSSGGQGHGYTF
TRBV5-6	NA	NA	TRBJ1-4	TGTGCCAGCAGCGCGCACTATGCAACTAATGAAAAACTGTTTTTT	CASSAHYATNEKLFF
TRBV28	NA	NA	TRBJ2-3	TGTGCCAGCAGTCGACTAACAGATACGCAGTATTTT	CASSRLTDTQYF
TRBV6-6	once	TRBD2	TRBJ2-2	TGTGCCAGCAGTTTCGCGGGAGTAACCGGGGAGCTGTTTTTT	CASSFAGVTGELFF
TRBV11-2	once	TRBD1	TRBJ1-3	TGTGCCAGCAGCTTTAGGCCGGGGACAGCCTCTGGAAACACCATATATTTT	CASSFRPGTASGNTIYF
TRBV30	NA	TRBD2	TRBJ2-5	TGTGCCTGGGGTGTGGGACTAGCGTCGGAGACCCAGTACTTC	CAWGVGLASETQYF
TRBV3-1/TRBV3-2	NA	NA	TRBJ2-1	TGTGCCAGCAGCCCTCGACAGAGCTACAATGAGCAGTTCTTC	CASSPRQSYNEQFF
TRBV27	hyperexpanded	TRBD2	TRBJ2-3	TGTGCCAGCAGTATAGCGGGCCTACCGCCAGATACGCAGTATTTT	CASSIAGLPPDTQYF
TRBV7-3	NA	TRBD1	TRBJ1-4	TGTGCCAGCAGCGCTACAGGGGGCGCAGAAGAAAAACTGTTTTTT	CASSATGGAEEKLFF
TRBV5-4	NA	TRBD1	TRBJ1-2	TGTGCCAGCAGGTCCGGACAGGCTCTTAACTATGGCTACACCTTC	CASRSGQALNYGYTF
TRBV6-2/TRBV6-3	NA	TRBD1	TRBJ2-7	TGTGCCAGCAGTTACATTGCCGGTGCCGGGACAGGCTCCTACGAGCAGTACTTC	CASSYIAGAGTGSYEQYF
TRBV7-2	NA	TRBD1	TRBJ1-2	TGTGCCAGCAGCCTGGGACAGAACTATGGCTACACCTTC	CASSLGQNYGYTF
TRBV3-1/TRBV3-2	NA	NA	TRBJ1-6	TGTGCCAGCAGCCAAGTCGAGGATTCACCCCTCCACTTT	CASSQVEDSPLHF
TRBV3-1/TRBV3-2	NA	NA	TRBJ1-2	TGTGCCAGCAGCCAAGTTTCGGGGGACTATGGCTACACCTTC	CASSQVSGDYGYTF
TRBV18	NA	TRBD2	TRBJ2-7	TGTGCCAGCTCAGGGAGCGGGAGATGGAACGAGCAGTACTTC	CASSGSGRWNEQYF
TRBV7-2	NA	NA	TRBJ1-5	TGTGCCAGCAGCGTCAGACAGAGCAATCAGCCCCAGCATTTT	CASSVRQSNQPQHF
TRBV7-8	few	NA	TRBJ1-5	TGTGCCAGCAGCGGACACTCACAAAGCAATCAGCCCCAGCATTTT	CASSGHSQSNQPQHF
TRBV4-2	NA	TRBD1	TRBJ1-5	TGTGCCAGCAGCCATGGTTATACAGGGGGCATCGGTCGCAATCAGCCCCAGCATTTT	CASSHGYTGGIGRNQPQHF
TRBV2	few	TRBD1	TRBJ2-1	TGTGCCAGCAGTGCATACCCCGGACAGGGGGTCCCTCGGGAGCAGTTCTTC	CASSAYPGQGVPREQFF
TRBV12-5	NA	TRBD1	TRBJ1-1	TGTGCTAGTGGTTGGGACAGGGGTGGCTTGACTGAAGCTTTCTTT	CASGWDRGGLTEAFF
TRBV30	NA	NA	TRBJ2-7	TGTGCCTGGGCCGGGGGTGGTGGCGAGCAGTACTTC	CAWAGGGGEQYF
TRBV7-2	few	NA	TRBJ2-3	TGTGCCAGCAGCATTGACTCCCGAGCAGATACGCAGTATTTT	CASSIDSRADTQYF
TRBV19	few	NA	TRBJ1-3	TGTGCCAGTAGTATTTTCAGCTCTGGAAACACCATATATTTT	CASSIFSSGNTIYF
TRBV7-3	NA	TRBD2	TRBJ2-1	TGTGCCAGCAGCTTATCGTCTAGCGGGAGTGGTGAGCAGTTCTTC	CASSLSSSGSGEQFF
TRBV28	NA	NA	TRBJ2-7	TGTGCCAGCGGGGGGGGGCCTTACGAGCAGTACTTC	CASGGGPYEQYF
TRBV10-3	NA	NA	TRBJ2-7	TGTGCCGTCCAGCCCCAGGGATTCCACGAGCAGTACTTC	CAVQPQGFHEQYF
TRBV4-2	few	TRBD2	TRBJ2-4	TGTGCCAGCAGCCAACCGGGACTAGCGACCAAAAACATTCAGTACTTC	CASSQPGLATKNIQYF
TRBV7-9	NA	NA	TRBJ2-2	TGTGCCAGCAGTCAGGTGGTTCGGTCCGGGGAGCTGTTTTTT	CASSQVVRSGELFF
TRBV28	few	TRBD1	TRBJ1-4	TGTGCCAGCAGTCCGACAGGGGGAAATGAAAAACTGTTTTTT	CASSPTGGNEKLFF
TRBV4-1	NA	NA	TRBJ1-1	TGCGCCAGCAGCTTACAGGGTGGGGACACTGAAGCTTTCTTT	CASSLQGGDTEAFF
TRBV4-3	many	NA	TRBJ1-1	TGCGCCAGCAGCCAAGATATTCTCGTCACTGAAGCTTTCTTT	CASSQDILVTEAFF
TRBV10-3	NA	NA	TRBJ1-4	TGTGCCATCCGACCCGAGGCGGCTAATGAAAAACTGTTTTTT	CAIRPEAANEKLFF
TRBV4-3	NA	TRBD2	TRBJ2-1	TGCGCCAGCAGCCTCCTGGAGACTAGCGGGTTTCCTGAGCAGTTCTTC	CASSLLETSGFPEQFF
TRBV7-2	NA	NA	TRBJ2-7	TGTGCCAGCAGCCGAGACTATCTCGGGGAGCAGTACTTC	CASSRDYLGEQYF
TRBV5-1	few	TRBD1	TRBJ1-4	TGCGCCAGCAGCTTGGGAACAGGGGGTCGGGAAAAACTGTTTTTT	CASSLGTGGREKLFF
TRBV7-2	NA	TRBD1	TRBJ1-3	TGTGCCAGCAGCTTAGCGACAGGGGCTGGAAACACCATATATTTT	CASSLATGAGNTIYF
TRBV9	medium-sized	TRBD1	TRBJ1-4	TGTGCCAGCAGCGTTACAGGGGGCCAGGAAAAACTGTTTTTT	CASSVTGGQEKLFF
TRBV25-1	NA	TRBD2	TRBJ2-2	TGTGCCAGCAGTGCCCACCTTTTGACTAGCTGGAACACCGGGGAGCTGTTTTTT	CASSAHLLTSWNTGELFF
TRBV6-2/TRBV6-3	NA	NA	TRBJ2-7	TGTGCCAGCAGTTACAACCACGGTGCCGAGCAGTACTTC	CASSYNHGAEQYF
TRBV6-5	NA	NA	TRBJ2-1	TGTGCCAGCAGTCGCGGCTACAATGAGCAGTTCTTC	CASSRGYNEQFF
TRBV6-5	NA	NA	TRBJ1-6	TGTGCCAGCAGTATCCTCCCGGCGGGGACGAAAACCCTCCACTTT	CASSILPAGTKTLHF
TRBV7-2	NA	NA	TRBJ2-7	TGTGCCAGCAGCTTAGCGGGGGGCGAGCAGTACTTC	CASSLAGGEQYF
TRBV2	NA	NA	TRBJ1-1	TGTGCCAGCCAGGGACTCTTGAACACTGAAGCTTTCTTT	CASQGLLNTEAFF
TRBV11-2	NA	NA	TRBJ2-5	TGTGCCAGCAGCTTAGAAGGCACGGGCCAGTACTTC	CASSLEGTGQYF
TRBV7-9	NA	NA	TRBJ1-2	TGTGCCAGCAGCAAACAGGGTTGGGGCTACACCTTC	CASSKQGWGYTF